This T cell receptor beta chain came from a study of regulatory T cells in long-lasting Graves disease. The study's findings and limits: TRBV28, TRBJ1-2 and TRBJ2-5 were favored in persistent disease.

The authors built TCR beta libraries using iRepertoire HTBI primers and Arm-PCR of CDR3 regions. One entry per CDR3 protein results from TCRdb running MiXCR on the multiplex PCR reads. The sample holds roughly 500,000 distinct CDR3 sequences, approximately 15% seen once. The time point is: newly diagnosed GD, antithyroid drugs for less than 3 months. Construction of the TCR library relied on RNA isolated from PBMCs. This clonotype was detected only a few times. Its target is unknown. CDR3 length: 14 residues. The V gene's germline CDR1 is LNHDA and CDR2 SQIVND (reference sequence). V was clipped by 7 bases and J by 4 bases; unmatched bases: 7. These data also formed part of another study, on T cells in Graves' hyperthyroidism and ophthalmopathy. This second study says: The HTBI primer set drove a first-round RT-PCR of the TCR CDR3. Most thyroid clonotypes expanded above 0.001 were also detected in blood.

The sequences come from peripheral blood mononuclear cells (PBMCs), collected at new diagnosis, from a patient treated with antithyroid drugs. This clonotype was obtained from a man aged 30-40 years with Graves disease. The rearrangement uses TRBV19 and TRBJ1-1, with TRBD1 identical over 9 bases. CDR3 bases: TGTGCCAGTATCCCGGGACAGGGTCCCACTGAAGCTTTCTTT. Protein: CASIPGQGPTEAFF.